This T cell receptor beta chain was sequenced for a study of T cell changes during pregnancy in multiple sclerosis. V was cut by 4 bases and J by 4 bases, with 15 bases left in between. The germline V gene encodes CDR1 SGHRS and CDR2 YFSETQ. This CDR3 contains 15 residues. The data were produced by immunoSEQ multiplex PCR, yet TCRdb's version contains in-frame clones alone and is incomplete. The sample yields around 30,000 clones, roughly nine tenths seen once. The chain carries TRBV5-1 and TRBJ2-1; D is possibly TRBD1 (6 bases). Source: CD8+ T cells from peripheral blood mononuclear cells, taken in the second trimester of pregnancy. This sequence originates from a female donor with multiple sclerosis, enrolled in a pregnancy study. The CDR3 nucleotides read TGCGCCAGCAGCCAGGACAGATTTTTTTACAATGAGCAGTTCTTC. Translating gives CASSQDRFFYNEQFF.